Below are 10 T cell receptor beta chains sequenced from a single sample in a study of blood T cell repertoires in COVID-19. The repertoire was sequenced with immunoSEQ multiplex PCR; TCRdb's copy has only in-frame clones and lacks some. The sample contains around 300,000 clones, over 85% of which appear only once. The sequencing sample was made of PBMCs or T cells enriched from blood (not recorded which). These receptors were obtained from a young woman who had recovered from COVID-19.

The CDR3 loop is CAWSQTSGANVLTF. CDR3 bases: TGTGCCTGGAGTCAGACATCCGGGGCCAACGTCCTGACTTTC. The gene calls are TRBV30 and TRBJ2-6; D gene uncertain. Trimming stripped 2 bases from V and 4 bases from J, with 9 bases between. Germline lookup yields CDR1 GTSNPN and CDR2 SVGIG (reference sequence). The CDR3 is 14 amino acids.

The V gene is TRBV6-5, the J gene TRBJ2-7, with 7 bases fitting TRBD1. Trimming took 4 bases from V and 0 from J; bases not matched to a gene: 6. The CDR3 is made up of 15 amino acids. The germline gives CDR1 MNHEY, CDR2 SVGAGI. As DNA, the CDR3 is TGTGCCAGCAGTTCCCGGCGACAGGGCTCCTACGAGCAGTACTTC. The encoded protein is CASSSRRQGSYEQYF.

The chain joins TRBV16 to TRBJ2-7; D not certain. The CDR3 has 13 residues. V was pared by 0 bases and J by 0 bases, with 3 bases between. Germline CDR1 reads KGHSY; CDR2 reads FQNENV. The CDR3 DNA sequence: TGTGCCAGCAGCCAATCCGGCTCCTACGAGCAGTACTTC. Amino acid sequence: CASSQSGSYEQYF. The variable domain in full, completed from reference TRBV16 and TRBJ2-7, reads GEEVAQTPKHLVRGEGQKAKLYCAPIKGHSYVFWYQQVLKNEFKFLISFQNENVFDETGMPKERFSAKCLPNSPCSLEIQATKLEDSAVYFCASSQSGSYEQYFGPGTRLTVT.

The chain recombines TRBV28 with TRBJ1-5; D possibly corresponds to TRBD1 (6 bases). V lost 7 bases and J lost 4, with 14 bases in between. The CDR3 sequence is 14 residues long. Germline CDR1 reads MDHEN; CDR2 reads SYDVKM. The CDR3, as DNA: TGTGCCAGCACTGGGACATTATCTAATCAGCCCCAGCATTTT. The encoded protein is CASTGTLSNQPQHF.

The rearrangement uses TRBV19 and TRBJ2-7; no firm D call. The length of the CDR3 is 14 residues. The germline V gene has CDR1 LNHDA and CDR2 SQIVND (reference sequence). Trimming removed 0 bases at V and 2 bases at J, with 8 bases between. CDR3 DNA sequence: TGTGCCAGTAGTATAGACATTCTAGCCTACGAGCAGTACTTC. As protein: CASSIDILAYEQYF.

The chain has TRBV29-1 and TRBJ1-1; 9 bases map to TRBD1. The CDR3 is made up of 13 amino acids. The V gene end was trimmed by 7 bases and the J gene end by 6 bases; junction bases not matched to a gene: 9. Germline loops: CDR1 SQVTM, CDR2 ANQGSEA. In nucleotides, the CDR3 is TGCAGCGCCCGGACAGGGGAGAGATCTGAAGCTTTCTTT. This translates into CSARTGERSEAFF.

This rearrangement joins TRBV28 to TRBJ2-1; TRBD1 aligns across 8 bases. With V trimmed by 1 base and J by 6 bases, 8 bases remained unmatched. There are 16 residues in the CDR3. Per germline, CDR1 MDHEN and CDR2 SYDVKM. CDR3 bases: TGTGCCAGCAGTTTATTTGGACAGGGCGCCGGCAATGAGCAGTTCTTC. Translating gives CASSLFGQGAGNEQFF. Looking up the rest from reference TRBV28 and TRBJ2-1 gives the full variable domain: DVKVTQSSRYLVKRTGEKVFLECVQDMDHENMFWYRQDPGLGLRLIYFSYDVKMKEKGDIPEGYSVSREKKERFSLILESASTNQTSMYLCASSLFGQGAGNEQFFGPGTRLTVL.

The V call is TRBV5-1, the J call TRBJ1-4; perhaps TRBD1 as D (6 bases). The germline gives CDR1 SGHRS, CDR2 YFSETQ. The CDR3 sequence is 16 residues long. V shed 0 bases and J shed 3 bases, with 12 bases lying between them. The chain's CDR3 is CASSLGQGIANEKLFF. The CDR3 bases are TGCGCCAGCAGCTTGGGGCAGGGGATAGCTAATGAAAAACTGTTTTTT.

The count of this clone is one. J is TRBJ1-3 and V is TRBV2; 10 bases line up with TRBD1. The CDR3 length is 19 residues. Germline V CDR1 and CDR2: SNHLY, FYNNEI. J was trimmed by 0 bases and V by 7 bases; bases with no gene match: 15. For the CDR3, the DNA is TGTGCCAGCAACACACCGGGACAGGGGCCGATCATCTCTGGAAACACCATATATTTT. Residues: CASNTPGQGPIISGNTIYF.

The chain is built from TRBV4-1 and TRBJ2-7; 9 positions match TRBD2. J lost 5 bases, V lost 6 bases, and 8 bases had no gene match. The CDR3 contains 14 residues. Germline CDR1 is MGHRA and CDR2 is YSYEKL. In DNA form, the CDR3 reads TGCGCCAGCAGAAGCATAGCGGGAGTCCACGAGCAGTACTTC. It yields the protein CASRSIAGVHEQYF.